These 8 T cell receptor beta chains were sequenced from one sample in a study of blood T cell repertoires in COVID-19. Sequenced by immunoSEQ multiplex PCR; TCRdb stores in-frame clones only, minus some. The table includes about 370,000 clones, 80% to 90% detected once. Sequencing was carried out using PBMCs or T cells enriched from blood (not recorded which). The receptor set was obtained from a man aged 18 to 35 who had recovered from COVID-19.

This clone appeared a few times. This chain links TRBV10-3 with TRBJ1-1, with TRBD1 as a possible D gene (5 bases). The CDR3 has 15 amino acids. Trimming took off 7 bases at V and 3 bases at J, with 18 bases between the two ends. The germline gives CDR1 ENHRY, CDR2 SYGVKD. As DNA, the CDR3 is TGTGCCATCAAAGGGGTTATGGGTGTCGACACTGAAGCTTTCTTT. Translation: CAIKGVMGVDTEAFF.

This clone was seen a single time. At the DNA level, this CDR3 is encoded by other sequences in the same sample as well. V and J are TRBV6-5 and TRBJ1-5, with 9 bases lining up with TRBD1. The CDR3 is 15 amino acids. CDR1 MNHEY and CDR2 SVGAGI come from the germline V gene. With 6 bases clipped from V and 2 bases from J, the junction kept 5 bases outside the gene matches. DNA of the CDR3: TGTGCCAGCAGGGGACAGGGAGGGGGCAATCAGCCCCAGCATTTT. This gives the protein CASRGQGGGNQPQHF.

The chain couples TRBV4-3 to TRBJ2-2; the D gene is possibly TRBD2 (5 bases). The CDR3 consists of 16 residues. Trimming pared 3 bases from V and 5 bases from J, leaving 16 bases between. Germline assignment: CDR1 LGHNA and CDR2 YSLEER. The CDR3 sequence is CASSQGSSGITGELFF. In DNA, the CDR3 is TGCGCCAGCAGCCAGGGCTCCTCGGGGATTACCGGGGAGCTGTTTTTT.

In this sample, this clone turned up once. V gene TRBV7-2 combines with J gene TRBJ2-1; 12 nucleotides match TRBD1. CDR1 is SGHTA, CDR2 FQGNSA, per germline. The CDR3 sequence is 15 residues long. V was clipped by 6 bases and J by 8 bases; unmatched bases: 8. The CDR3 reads CASSSGQGAFHEQFF. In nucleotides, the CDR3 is TGTGCCAGCAGTTCGGGACAGGGGGCTTTCCATGAGCAGTTCTTC.

The CDR3 is CASSPRQILAGNTEAFF. DNA of the CDR3: TGTGCCAGCTCACCACGACAGATTCTAGCGGGGAACACTGAAGCTTTCTTT. The chain uses TRBV18 and TRBJ1-1, with D possibly matching TRBD1 (5 bases). Germline CDR1 and CDR2: KGHSH and LQKENI. Trimming took 1 base from V and 1 from J, leaving 16 bases between them. The CDR3 runs 17 residues.

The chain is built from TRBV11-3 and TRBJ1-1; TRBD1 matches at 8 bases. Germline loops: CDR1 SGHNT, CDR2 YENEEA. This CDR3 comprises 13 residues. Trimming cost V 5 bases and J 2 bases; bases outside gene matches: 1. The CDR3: CASSQGANTEAFF. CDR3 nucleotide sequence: TGTGCCAGCAGCCAGGGGGCCAACACTGAAGCTTTCTTT.

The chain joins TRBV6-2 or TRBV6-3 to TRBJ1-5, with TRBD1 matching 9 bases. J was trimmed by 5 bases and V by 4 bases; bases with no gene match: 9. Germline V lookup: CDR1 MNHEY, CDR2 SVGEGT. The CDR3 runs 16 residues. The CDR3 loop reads CASSWWDRAVHQPQHF. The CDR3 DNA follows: TGTGCCAGCAGTTGGTGGGACAGGGCTGTCCATCAGCCCCAGCATTTT.

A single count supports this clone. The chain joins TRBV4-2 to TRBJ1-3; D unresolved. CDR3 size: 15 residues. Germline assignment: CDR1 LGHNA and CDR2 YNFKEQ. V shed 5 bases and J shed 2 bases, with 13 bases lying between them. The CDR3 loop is CASSSTGGPGNTIYF. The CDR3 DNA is TGTGCCAGCAGCTCTACTGGAGGCCCTGGAAACACCATATATTTT.